These T cell receptor beta chains were read from a single sample in a study of blood T cells in healthy people across ages. TCRdb reprocessed the 5' RACE reads via MiXCR and lists one record per CDR3 protein. This table holds 1.8 million or so distinct CDR3 sequences, roughly two fifths found once. The sample consisted of blood. Every receptor here comes from a human donor in good health. CDR3s include the opening cysteine and the closing phenylalanine or tryptophan. The order of the fields is J gene, V gene, clone size, CDR3 protein. The size entry is marked missing in some rows and otherwise reads once, few, many or a size class.

j_call: TRBJ2-5; v_call: TRBV20-1; clone_size: -; cdr3_aa: CSATRSQETQYF
j_call: TRBJ2-1; v_call: TRBV7-2; clone_size: -; cdr3_aa: CASSLHPAGTYNEQFF
j_call: TRBJ2-1; v_call: TRBV12-3/TRBV12-4; clone_size: -; cdr3_aa: CASSSPGSNEQFF
j_call: TRBJ2-5; v_call: TRBV20-1; clone_size: -; cdr3_aa: CSARGRTGTETQYF
j_call: TRBJ2-3; v_call: TRBV6-6; clone_size: -; cdr3_aa: CASPSIAGSTDTQYF
j_call: TRBJ2-7; v_call: TRBV3-1; clone_size: -; cdr3_aa: CASSPLSVLSYEQYF
j_call: TRBJ1-1; v_call: TRBV29-1; clone_size: many; cdr3_aa: CSVANTEAFF
j_call: TRBJ1-5; v_call: TRBV27; clone_size: few; cdr3_aa: CASSFTGGEEIPQPQHF
j_call: TRBJ1-2; v_call: TRBV7-9; clone_size: -; cdr3_aa: CASTPGLLQNYGYTF
j_call: TRBJ2-1; v_call: TRBV10-3; clone_size: -; cdr3_aa: CASTPRGTDYNEQFF
j_call: TRBJ1-5; v_call: TRBV6-2/TRBV6-3; clone_size: -; cdr3_aa: CASSSLTGGRQPQHF
j_call: TRBJ2-7; v_call: TRBV14; clone_size: few; cdr3_aa: CASSQADYEQYF
j_call: TRBJ2-1; v_call: TRBV7-2; clone_size: -; cdr3_aa: CASSPRQNNEQFF